The TCR beta chain under discussion was sequenced for a study of prognosis after radiotherapy for stage I lung cancer. Study-level background: There were a few patients who developed distant metastases (median about 7 months) after radiotherapy, while around 14 showed no significant progression. Findings and limits, study-wide: Patients without metastases reportedly showed TRBV and TRBJ gene usage unlike that of patients with metastases.

Trimming took 3 bases from V and 3 from J; bases not matched to a gene: 5. There are 14 residues in the CDR3. Per germline, CDR1 SNHLY and CDR2 FYNNEI. Points on this clonotype: Its antigen remains unknown.

TCR beta CDR3 was amplified from genomic DNA by two-round multiplex PCR. Amplification in first-round PCR relied on primers specific to each TRBV and TRBJ gene. One entry per CDR3 protein, called by TCRdb with MiXCR from the multiplex PCR reads. The sample shows 9,500 to 13,000 distinct CDR3 sequences, approximately 53% of them seen only once. The sample consisted of PBMCs, taken before or after stereotactic body radiation therapy (not recorded which). This receptor was obtained from a donor of 50 years or more with non-small cell lung cancer. This sequence joins TRBV2 and TRBJ2-7; 7 bases fit TRBD2. The CDR3 sequence: CASSEGGTNYEQYF. CDR3 coding DNA: TGTGCCAGCAGTGAGGGAGGGACTAACTACGAGCAGTACTTC.